Listed below are T cell receptor beta chains from one sample, sequenced in a study of early T cells in non-severe SARS-CoV-2 infection. MiXCR, run by TCRdb on the 5' RACE reads, gives a single entry per CDR3 protein. The table shows about 59,000 distinct CDR3 sequences, with roughly 13% occurring only once. Sequences were derived from whole blood, sampled at baseline. These receptors were collected from an adult who was a healthcare worker with PCR-confirmed SARS-CoV-2 infection or an uninfected control (not recorded which). The CDR3 runs from the conserved cysteine through the conserved F or W. The D gene is left open where the match is weak. Clone size is not always given. Where it is, it says once, few, many or a class for expanded clones.

abundance: few; d_gene: .; len: 15; j_gene: TRBJ2-1; v_gene: TRBV25-1; CDR3nt: TGTGCCAGCAGTGAACCCGACCGGGGAATCAATGAGCAGTTCTTC; CDR3aa: CASSEPDRGINEQFF
abundance: many; d_gene: TRBD2; len: 15; j_gene: TRBJ2-3; v_gene: TRBV20-1; CDR3nt: TGCAGTGCTACTTCTCCTAGCGGTCGCACAGATACGCAGTATTTT; CDR3aa: CSATSPSGRTDTQYF
abundance: few; d_gene: .; len: 14; j_gene: TRBJ2-2; v_gene: TRBV7-6; CDR3nt: TGTGCCAGCGGGCAACAGGGGAACACCGGGGAGCTGTTTTTT; CDR3aa: CASGQQGNTGELFF
abundance: .; d_gene: .; len: 14; j_gene: TRBJ2-3; v_gene: TRBV10-2; CDR3nt: TGCGCCAGCGGTGGAGGGCCTTCCACAGATACGCAGTATTTT; CDR3aa: CASGGGPSTDTQYF
abundance: .; d_gene: .; len: 15; j_gene: TRBJ1-3; v_gene: TRBV7-2; CDR3nt: TGTGCCAGCAGCTTAGAGGGAGCAGGTGGAAACACCATATATTTT; CDR3aa: CASSLEGAGGNTIYF
abundance: many; d_gene: .; len: 15; j_gene: TRBJ2-1; v_gene: TRBV12-3/TRBV12-4; CDR3nt: TGTGCCAGCAACCCGGGACACTACTCCTACAATGAGCAGTTCTTC; CDR3aa: CASNPGHYSYNEQFF
abundance: .; d_gene: .; len: 15; j_gene: TRBJ2-2; v_gene: TRBV11-2; CDR3nt: TGTGCCAGCAGCTTAGAGGCTCCAACCACCGGGGAGCTGTTTTTT; CDR3aa: CASSLEAPTTGELFF
abundance: .; d_gene: TRBD2; len: 16; j_gene: TRBJ2-3; v_gene: TRBV6-6; CDR3nt: TGTGCCAGCAGCACGACTAGCGGGGTGAGCACAGATACGCAGTATTTT; CDR3aa: CASSTTSGVSTDTQYF
abundance: .; d_gene: .; len: 14; j_gene: TRBJ2-5; v_gene: TRBV5-1; CDR3nt: TGCGCCAGCCCCCTGAAGGGGCGCCAAGAGACCCAGTACTTC; CDR3aa: CASPLKGRQETQYF
abundance: few; d_gene: TRBD1; len: 13; j_gene: TRBJ2-2; v_gene: TRBV5-4; CDR3nt: TGTGCCAGCAGCCGAGGACAGGGAAAGAAGCTGTTTTTT; CDR3aa: CASSRGQGKKLFF
abundance: .; d_gene: TRBD1; len: 13; j_gene: TRBJ2-5; v_gene: TRBV28; CDR3nt: TGTGCCACATCTGGGACAGGGGGCTATCCCCAGTACTTC; CDR3aa: CATSGTGGYPQYF
abundance: .; d_gene: .; len: 12; j_gene: TRBJ2-7; v_gene: TRBV7-9; CDR3nt: TGTGCCAGCAGCCCCCCGGGAGCGGGGCAGTACTTC; CDR3aa: CASSPPGAGQYF
abundance: .; d_gene: .; len: 13; j_gene: TRBJ1-5; v_gene: TRBV2; CDR3nt: TGTGCCAGCAGTGTTAGGGTAGACCAGCCCCAGCATTTT; CDR3aa: CASSVRVDQPQHF
abundance: few; d_gene: .; len: 13; j_gene: TRBJ1-2; v_gene: TRBV11-2; CDR3nt: TGTGCCAGCAGCTTGGGGTTCTTCTATGGCTACACCTTC; CDR3aa: CASSLGFFYGYTF
abundance: .; d_gene: .; len: 13; j_gene: TRBJ2-1; v_gene: TRBV24-1; CDR3nt: TGTGCCACCAGTGGACAGCCTTACAATGAGCAGTTCTTC; CDR3aa: CATSGQPYNEQFF
abundance: few; d_gene: .; len: 13; j_gene: TRBJ1-2; v_gene: TRBV6-2/TRBV6-3; CDR3nt: TGTGCCAGCAGTTACTCGAGAGGGAGCGGCTACACCTTC; CDR3aa: CASSYSRGSGYTF
abundance: few; d_gene: TRBD2; len: 13; j_gene: TRBJ2-2; v_gene: TRBV12-3/TRBV12-4; CDR3nt: TGTGCCAGCAGCCTTTTAGCGGGAGGGGAGCTGTTTTTT; CDR3aa: CASSLLAGGELFF
abundance: .; d_gene: .; len: 14; j_gene: TRBJ1-2; v_gene: TRBV5-1; CDR3nt: TGCGCCAGCAGCTTGGGGAACGGTAACTATGGCTACACCTTC; CDR3aa: CASSLGNGNYGYTF
abundance: .; d_gene: .; len: 12; j_gene: TRBJ2-7; v_gene: TRBV7-9; CDR3nt: TGTGCCAGCAGAGGATTGGGTACCGAGCAGTACTTC; CDR3aa: CASRGLGTEQYF
abundance: .; d_gene: .; len: 16; j_gene: TRBJ1-5; v_gene: TRBV27; CDR3nt: TGTGCCAGCAGCTCCCTCGGCCAGGGAGTCAATCAGCCCCAGCATTTT; CDR3aa: CASSSLGQGVNQPQHF
abundance: .; d_gene: .; len: 15; j_gene: TRBJ2-1; v_gene: TRBV9; CDR3nt: TGTGCCAGCAGCGCCGGGGGCGGGAAGTCCAATGAGCAGTTCTTC; CDR3aa: CASSAGGGKSNEQFF
abundance: many; d_gene: .; len: 14; j_gene: TRBJ2-6; v_gene: TRBV12-3/TRBV12-4; CDR3nt: TGTGCCAGCAGTCCCCCCCCCGGGGCCAACGTCCTGACTTTC; CDR3aa: CASSPPPGANVLTF
abundance: few; d_gene: .; len: 17; j_gene: TRBJ2-7; v_gene: TRBV3-1; CDR3nt: TGTGCCAGCAGCCAAGATTGGGGGACTGGCGTCTCCTACGAGCAGTACTTC; CDR3aa: CASSQDWGTGVSYEQYF
abundance: .; d_gene: TRBD1; len: 12; j_gene: TRBJ1-4; v_gene: TRBV20-1; CDR3nt: TGCAGTGCTAGGGGACAGGGGGAAAAACTGTTTTTT; CDR3aa: CSARGQGEKLFF
abundance: many; d_gene: .; len: 20; j_gene: TRBJ2-1; v_gene: TRBV6-1; CDR3nt: TGTGCCAGCAGTGAAGCTCCCAGGGGGGGGACTCTTAGCTCCTACAATGAGCAGTTCTTC; CDR3aa: CASSEAPRGGTLSSYNEQFF
abundance: many; d_gene: .; len: 15; j_gene: TRBJ2-7; v_gene: TRBV4-1; CDR3nt: TGCGCCAGCAGCGCCGGGGTGCCAGGGGAGTACGAGCAGTACTTC; CDR3aa: CASSAGVPGEYEQYF
abundance: many; d_gene: TRBD2; len: 15; j_gene: TRBJ2-5; v_gene: TRBV20-1; CDR3nt: TGCAGTGCTAGAGATCCGACTAGCGCACAAGAGACCCAGTACTTC; CDR3aa: CSARDPTSAQETQYF
abundance: many; d_gene: .; len: 15; j_gene: TRBJ1-5; v_gene: TRBV20-1; CDR3nt: TGCAGTCTGCTCGGGGCAGGGAGTAGCAATCAGCCCCAGCATTTT; CDR3aa: CSLLGAGSSNQPQHF
abundance: .; d_gene: .; len: 15; j_gene: TRBJ2-7; v_gene: TRBV28; CDR3nt: TGTGCCAGCACCCTTCGTGGGGGGGCTTCCTACGAGCAGTACTTC; CDR3aa: CASTLRGGASYEQYF
abundance: .; d_gene: .; len: 17; j_gene: TRBJ2-3; v_gene: TRBV4-2; CDR3nt: TGTGCCAGCAGCCAAGGGCTACTTGGATCTAGCACAGATACGCAGTATTTT; CDR3aa: CASSQGLLGSSTDTQYF
abundance: many; d_gene: .; len: 13; j_gene: TRBJ1-5; v_gene: TRBV27; CDR3nt: TGTGCCAGCAGTTTTCGGAGCAATCAGCCCCAGCATTTT; CDR3aa: CASSFRSNQPQHF
abundance: few; d_gene: .; len: 12; j_gene: TRBJ2-4; v_gene: TRBV28; CDR3nt: TGTGCCAGCGGGGGGGCCGCGAACATTCAGTACTTC; CDR3aa: CASGGAANIQYF
abundance: many; d_gene: TRBD1; len: 14; j_gene: TRBJ2-7; v_gene: TRBV27; CDR3nt: TGTGCCAGCAGTTTCGGACAGGGGACCTACGAGCAGTACTTC; CDR3aa: CASSFGQGTYEQYF
abundance: many; d_gene: .; len: 15; j_gene: TRBJ1-1; v_gene: TRBV7-2; CDR3nt: TGTGCCAGCAGCTTAATGTTACGGGCAGAGGGAGAGGCTTTCTTT; CDR3aa: CASSLMLRAEGEAFF
abundance: few; d_gene: TRBD1; len: 13; j_gene: TRBJ2-3; v_gene: TRBV11-2; CDR3nt: TGTGCCAGCAGCCCACGGGACAGGGGTACGCAGTATTTT; CDR3aa: CASSPRDRGTQYF
abundance: many; d_gene: .; len: 13; j_gene: TRBJ1-5; v_gene: TRBV18; CDR3nt: TGTGCCAGCTCACCCCAAGACAATCAGCCCCAGCATTTT; CDR3aa: CASSPQDNQPQHF
abundance: many; d_gene: .; len: 14; j_gene: TRBJ2-7; v_gene: TRBV19; CDR3nt: TGTGCCAGTAGTTTCCAGGGAGGAACTAGAGAGCAGTACTTC; CDR3aa: CASSFQGGTREQYF
abundance: large; d_gene: .; len: 16; j_gene: TRBJ2-5; v_gene: TRBV7-9; CDR3nt: TGTGCCAGCAGCTTAGCGGGACAACAAAGGGAAGAGACCCAGTACTTC; CDR3aa: CASSLAGQQREETQYF
abundance: .; d_gene: .; len: 15; j_gene: TRBJ2-3; v_gene: TRBV5-1; CDR3nt: TGCGCCAGCAGCTTTTCGTCCGGAAGCACAGATACGCAGTATTTT; CDR3aa: CASSFSSGSTDTQYF
abundance: .; d_gene: TRBD1; len: 18; j_gene: TRBJ2-1; v_gene: TRBV24-1; CDR3nt: TGTGCCACCAGTGATTTGTCAAAACCGGGACAGGGTGACAATGAGCAGTTCTTC; CDR3aa: CATSDLSKPGQGDNEQFF
abundance: .; d_gene: .; len: 13; j_gene: TRBJ2-1; v_gene: TRBV9; CDR3nt: TGTGCCAGCAGCGTAGGTACTACTGATGAGCAGTTCTTC; CDR3aa: CASSVGTTDEQFF
abundance: .; d_gene: TRBD1; len: 11; j_gene: TRBJ2-7; v_gene: TRBV20-1; CDR3nt: TGCAGTGCTGGGACAGCCTACGAGCAGTACTTC; CDR3aa: CSAGTAYEQYF
abundance: few; d_gene: .; len: 13; j_gene: TRBJ2-1; v_gene: TRBV15; CDR3nt: TGTGCCACCAGCAGTGGGCGGGACAATGAGCAGTTCTTC; CDR3aa: CATSSGRDNEQFF
abundance: .; d_gene: TRBD1; len: 14; j_gene: TRBJ2-7; v_gene: TRBV5-6; CDR3nt: TGTGCCAGCAGCGGGACAGGGCGTATGTACGAGCAGTACTTC; CDR3aa: CASSGTGRMYEQYF
abundance: few; d_gene: TRBD2; len: 17; j_gene: TRBJ2-5; v_gene: TRBV2; CDR3nt: TGTGCCAGCAGCCGCCTATGGACTAGCGCGAGCGGAGAGACCCAGTACTTC; CDR3aa: CASSRLWTSASGETQYF
abundance: .; d_gene: TRBD2; len: 15; j_gene: TRBJ2-3; v_gene: TRBV29-1; CDR3nt: TGCAGCTCGACAACTAGCGGGAGGGCCTTAGATACGCAGTATTTT; CDR3aa: CSSTTSGRALDTQYF
abundance: .; d_gene: TRBD1; len: 14; j_gene: TRBJ2-7; v_gene: TRBV11-2; CDR3nt: TGTGCCAGCAGGCGGGGACAGGGGGCCGTCGAGCAGTACTTC; CDR3aa: CASRRGQGAVEQYF
abundance: .; d_gene: .; len: 13; j_gene: TRBJ1-5; v_gene: TRBV6-5; CDR3nt: TGTGCCAGCGGGGGGGGAAGGCGTCAGCCCCAGCATTTT; CDR3aa: CASGGGRRQPQHF
abundance: once; d_gene: .; len: 13; j_gene: TRBJ2-7; v_gene: TRBV28; CDR3nt: TGTGCCAGCAGTTGGCCCGGCTCCTACGAGCAGTACTTC; CDR3aa: CASSWPGSYEQYF
abundance: few; d_gene: TRBD1; len: 16; j_gene: TRBJ2-5; v_gene: TRBV11-2; CDR3nt: TGTGCCAGCAGCTTAGGGGACAGGGGGTTCCAAGAGACCCAGTACTTC; CDR3aa: CASSLGDRGFQETQYF
abundance: once; d_gene: .; len: 11; j_gene: TRBJ2-3; v_gene: TRBV29-1; CDR3nt: TGCAGCGTTACATTTACAGATACGCAGTATTTT; CDR3aa: CSVTFTDTQYF
abundance: few; d_gene: .; len: 15; j_gene: TRBJ1-1; v_gene: TRBV5-1; CDR3nt: TGCGCCAGCAGCTTGTCGTCAGGGCTAAACACTGAAGCTTTCTTT; CDR3aa: CASSLSSGLNTEAFF
abundance: few; d_gene: .; len: 13; j_gene: TRBJ2-5; v_gene: TRBV2; CDR3nt: TGTGCCAGCAAACGGGGCTCCCAAGAGACCCAGTACTTC; CDR3aa: CASKRGSQETQYF
abundance: few; d_gene: TRBD2; len: 15; j_gene: TRBJ2-1; v_gene: TRBV5-8; CDR3nt: TGTGCCAGCAGCCAACTAGCGGGGGGTTGGAATGAGCAGTTCTTC; CDR3aa: CASSQLAGGWNEQFF
abundance: many; d_gene: TRBD1; len: 15; j_gene: TRBJ2-7; v_gene: TRBV24-1; CDR3nt: TGTGCCACCAGTGATCCAGGGACAGGGGACCACGAGCAGTACTTC; CDR3aa: CATSDPGTGDHEQYF
abundance: many; d_gene: .; len: 16; j_gene: TRBJ1-5; v_gene: TRBV7-2; CDR3nt: TGTGCCAGCAGCTCCCGGGGGACGGTTAGCAATCAGCCCCAGCATTTT; CDR3aa: CASSSRGTVSNQPQHF
abundance: few; d_gene: .; len: 13; j_gene: TRBJ2-5; v_gene: TRBV11-2; CDR3nt: TGTGCCAGCAGCCCGCTAGGAGGAGAGACCCAGTACTTC; CDR3aa: CASSPLGGETQYF